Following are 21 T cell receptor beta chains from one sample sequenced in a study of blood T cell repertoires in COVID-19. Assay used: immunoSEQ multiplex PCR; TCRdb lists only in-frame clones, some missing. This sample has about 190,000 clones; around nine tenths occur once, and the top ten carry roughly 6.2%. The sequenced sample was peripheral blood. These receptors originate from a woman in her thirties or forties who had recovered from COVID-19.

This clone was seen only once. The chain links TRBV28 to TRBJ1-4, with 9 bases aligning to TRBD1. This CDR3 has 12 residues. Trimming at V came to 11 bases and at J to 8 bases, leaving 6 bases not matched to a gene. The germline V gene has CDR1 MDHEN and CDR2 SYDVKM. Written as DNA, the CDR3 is TGTGCCGGAGGGACAGGGTGGGAAAAACTGTTTTTT. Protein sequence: CAGGTGWEKLFF.

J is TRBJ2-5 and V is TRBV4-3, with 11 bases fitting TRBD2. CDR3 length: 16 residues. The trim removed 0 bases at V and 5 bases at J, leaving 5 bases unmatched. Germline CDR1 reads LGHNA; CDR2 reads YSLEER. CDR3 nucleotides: TGCGCCAGCAGCCAAGATAGGGCTAGCGGGAGGGAGACCCAGTACTTC. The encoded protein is CASSQDRASGRETQYF.

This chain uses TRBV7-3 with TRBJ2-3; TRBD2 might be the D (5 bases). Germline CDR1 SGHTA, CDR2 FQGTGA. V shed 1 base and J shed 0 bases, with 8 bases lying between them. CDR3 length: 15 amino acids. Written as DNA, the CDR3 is TGTGCCAGCAGCTTAAGTGGGGAGAGCACAGATACGCAGTATTTT. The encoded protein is CASSLSGESTDTQYF.

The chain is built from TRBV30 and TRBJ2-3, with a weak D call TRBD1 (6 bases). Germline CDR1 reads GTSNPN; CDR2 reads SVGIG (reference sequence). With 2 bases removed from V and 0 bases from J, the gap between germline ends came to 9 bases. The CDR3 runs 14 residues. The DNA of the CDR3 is TGTGCCTGGAGTAGGACAGACAGCACAGATACGCAGTATTTT. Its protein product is CAWSRTDSTDTQYF.

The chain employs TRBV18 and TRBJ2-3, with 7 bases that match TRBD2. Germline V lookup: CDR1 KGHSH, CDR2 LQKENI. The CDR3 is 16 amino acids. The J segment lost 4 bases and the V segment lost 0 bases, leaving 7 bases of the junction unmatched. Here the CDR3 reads CASSPPRGSLPDTQYF. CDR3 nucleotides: TGTGCCAGCTCACCACCACGCGGGAGTCTGCCAGATACGCAGTATTTT.

CDR3 amino acids: CASSLNPGTGHGYTF. The CDR3 DNA reads TGTGCCAGCAGCCTTAACCCCGGGACAGGGCACGGCTACACCTTC. The chain uses TRBV28 and TRBJ1-2; TRBD1 matches at 9 bases. CDR3 length: 15 amino acids. J lost 8 bases, V lost 6 bases, and 13 bases had no gene match. Germline V gene sequence: CDR1 MDHEN, CDR2 SYDVKM.

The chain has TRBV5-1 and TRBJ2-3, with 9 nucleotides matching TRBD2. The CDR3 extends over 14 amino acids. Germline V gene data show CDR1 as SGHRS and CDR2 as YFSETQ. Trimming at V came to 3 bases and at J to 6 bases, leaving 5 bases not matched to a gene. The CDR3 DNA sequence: TGCGCCAGCAGCTCAGGGACTAGCCTGGATACGCAGTATTTT. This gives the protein CASSSGTSLDTQYF. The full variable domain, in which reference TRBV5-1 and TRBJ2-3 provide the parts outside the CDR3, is KAGVTQTPRYLIKTRGQQVTLSCSPISGHRSVSWYQQTPGQGLQFLFEYFSETQRNKGNFPGRFSGRQFSNSRSEMNVSTLELGDSALYLCASSSGTSLDTQYFGPGTRLTVL.

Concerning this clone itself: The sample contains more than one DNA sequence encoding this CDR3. This CDR3 reads CASSQGENTEAFF. For the CDR3, the DNA is TGTGCCAGCAGTCAGGGGGAGAACACTGAAGCTTTCTTT. The J gene is TRBJ1-1, the V gene TRBV2; 7 bases agree with TRBD1. This CDR3 is 13 amino acids long. J gave up 1 base and V 5 bases, and 1 base lay outside the gene matches. CDR1 and CDR2 (germline): SNHLY, FYNNEI.

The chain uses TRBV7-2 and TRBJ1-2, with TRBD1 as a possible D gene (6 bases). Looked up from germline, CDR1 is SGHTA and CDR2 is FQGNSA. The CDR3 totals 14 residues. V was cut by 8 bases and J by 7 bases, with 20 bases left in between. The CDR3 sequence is CASGPPGRGLGYTF. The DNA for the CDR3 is TGTGCCAGCGGCCCTCCGGGCAGGGGCCTTGGCTACACCTTC.

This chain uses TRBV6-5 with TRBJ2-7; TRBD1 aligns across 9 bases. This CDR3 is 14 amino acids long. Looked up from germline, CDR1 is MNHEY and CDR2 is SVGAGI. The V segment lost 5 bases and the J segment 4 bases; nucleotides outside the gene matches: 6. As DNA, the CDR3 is TGTGCCAGCAGTCGCGGACAGGGGAGGTACGAGCAGTACTTC. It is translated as CASSRGQGRYEQYF.

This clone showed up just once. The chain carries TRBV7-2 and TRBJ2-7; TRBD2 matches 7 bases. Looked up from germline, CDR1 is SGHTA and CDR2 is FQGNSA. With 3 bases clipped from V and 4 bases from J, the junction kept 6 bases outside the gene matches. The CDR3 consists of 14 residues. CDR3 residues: CASSLERGAYEQYF. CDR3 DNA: TGTGCCAGCAGCTTGGAGCGGGGTGCTTACGAGCAGTACTTC.

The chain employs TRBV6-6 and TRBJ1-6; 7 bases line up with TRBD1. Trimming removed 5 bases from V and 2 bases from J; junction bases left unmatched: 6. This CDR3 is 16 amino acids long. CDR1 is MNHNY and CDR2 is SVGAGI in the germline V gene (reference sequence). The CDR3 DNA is TGTGCCAGCAGTGGACAGGCCGCCCCCTATAATTCACCCCTCCACTTT. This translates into CASSGQAAPYNSPLHF.

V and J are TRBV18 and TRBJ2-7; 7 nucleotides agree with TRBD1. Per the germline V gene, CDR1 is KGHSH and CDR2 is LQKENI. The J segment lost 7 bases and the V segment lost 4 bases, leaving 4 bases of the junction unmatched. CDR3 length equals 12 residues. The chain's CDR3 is CASSLETGEQYF. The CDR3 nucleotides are TGTGCCAGCTCACTTGAGACAGGGGAGCAGTACTTC.

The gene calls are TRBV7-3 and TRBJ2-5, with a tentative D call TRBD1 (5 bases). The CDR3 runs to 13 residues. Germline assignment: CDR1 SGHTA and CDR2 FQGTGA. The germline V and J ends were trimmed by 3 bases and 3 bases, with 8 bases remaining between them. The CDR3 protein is CASSFKGEETQYF. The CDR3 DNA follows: TGTGCCAGCAGCTTTAAAGGGGAAGAGACCCAGTACTTC. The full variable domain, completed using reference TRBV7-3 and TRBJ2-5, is GAGVSQTPSNKVTEKGKYVELRCDPISGHTALYWYRQSLGQGPEFLIYFQGTGAADDSGLPNDRFFAVRPEGSVSTLKIQRTERGDSAVYLCASSFKGEETQYFGPGTRLLVL.

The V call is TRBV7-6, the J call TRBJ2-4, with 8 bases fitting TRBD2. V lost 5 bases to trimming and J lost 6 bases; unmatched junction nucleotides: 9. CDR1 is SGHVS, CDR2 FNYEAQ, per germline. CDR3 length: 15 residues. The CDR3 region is CASSPAGLAGNIQYF. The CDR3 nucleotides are TGTGCCAGCAGCCCCGCCGGGCTAGCGGGAAACATTCAGTACTTC. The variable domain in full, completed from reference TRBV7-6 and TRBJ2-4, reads GAGVSQSPRYKVTKRGQDVALRCDPISGHVSLYWYRQALGQGPEFLTYFNYEAQQDKSGLPNDRFSAERPEGSISTLTIQRTEQRDSAMYRCASSPAGLAGNIQYFGAGTRLSVL.

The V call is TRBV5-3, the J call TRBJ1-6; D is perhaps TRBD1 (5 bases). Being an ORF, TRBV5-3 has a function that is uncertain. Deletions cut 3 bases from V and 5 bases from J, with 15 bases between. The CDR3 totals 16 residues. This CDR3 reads CARSWPTERNNSPLHF. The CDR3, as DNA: TGTGCCAGAAGCTGGCCGACAGAAAGAAATAATTCACCCCTCCACTTT.

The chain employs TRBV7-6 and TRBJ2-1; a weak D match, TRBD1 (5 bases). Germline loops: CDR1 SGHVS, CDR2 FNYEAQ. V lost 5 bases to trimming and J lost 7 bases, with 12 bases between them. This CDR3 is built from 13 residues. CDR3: CASSKTDTNEQFF. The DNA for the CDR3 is TGTGCCAGCAGCAAGACAGACACGAATGAGCAGTTCTTC.

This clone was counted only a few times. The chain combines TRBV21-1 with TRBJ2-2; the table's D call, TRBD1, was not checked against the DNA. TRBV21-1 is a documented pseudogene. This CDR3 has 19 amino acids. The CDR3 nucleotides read TGTGCCAGCAGCAAAACGAGGGACAGGCACCGGCCGAACACCGGGGAGCTGTTTTTT. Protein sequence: CASSKTRDRHRPNTGELFF.

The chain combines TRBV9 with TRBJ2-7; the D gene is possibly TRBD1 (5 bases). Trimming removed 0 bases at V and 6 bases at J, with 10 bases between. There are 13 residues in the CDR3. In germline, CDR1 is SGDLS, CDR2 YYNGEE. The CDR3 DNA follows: TGTGCCAGCAGCGTAGGGGGCAGTCCCGAGCAGTACTTC. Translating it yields CASSVGGSPEQYF.

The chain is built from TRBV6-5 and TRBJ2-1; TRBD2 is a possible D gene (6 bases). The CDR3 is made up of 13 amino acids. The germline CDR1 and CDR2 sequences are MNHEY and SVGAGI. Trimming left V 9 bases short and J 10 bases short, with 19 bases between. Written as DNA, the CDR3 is TGTGCCAGTCGGGGGAGCGGGTACCTCGAGCAGTTCTTC. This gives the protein CASRGSGYLEQFF.

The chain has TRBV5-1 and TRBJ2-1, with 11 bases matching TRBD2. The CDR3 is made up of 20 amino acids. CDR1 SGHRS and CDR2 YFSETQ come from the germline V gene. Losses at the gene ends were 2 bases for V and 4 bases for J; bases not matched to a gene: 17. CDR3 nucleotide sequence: TGCGCCAGCAGCTTCGACAGTCCTAGCGGGAGGCTCACGGTTTACAATGAGCAGTTCTTC. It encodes CASSFDSPSGRLTVYNEQFF.